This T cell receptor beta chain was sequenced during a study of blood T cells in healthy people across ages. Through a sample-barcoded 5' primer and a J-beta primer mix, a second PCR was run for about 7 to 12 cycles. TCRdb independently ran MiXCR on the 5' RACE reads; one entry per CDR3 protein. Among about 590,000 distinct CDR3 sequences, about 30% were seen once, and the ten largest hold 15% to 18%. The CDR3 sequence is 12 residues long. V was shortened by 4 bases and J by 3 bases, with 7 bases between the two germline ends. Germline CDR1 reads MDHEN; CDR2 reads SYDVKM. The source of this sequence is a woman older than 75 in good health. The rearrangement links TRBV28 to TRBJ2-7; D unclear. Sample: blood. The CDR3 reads CASSSSVYEQYF. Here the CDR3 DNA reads TGTGCCAGCAGTTCCTCGGTCTACGAGCAGTACTTC.